This T cell receptor beta chain was profiled in a study of T cells after yellow fever vaccination. Overall study context: Fractions containing few cells were prepared with SMART-Seq v4 Ultra Low Input. General study results and limits: The booster saw the reappearance of most primary-vaccination clones (approximately 97% CD4, about 85% CD8).

5'RACE template switching produced TCR cDNA carrying a universal primer site and UMIs. MiXCR, applied by TCRdb to the 5' RACE reads, yields one record per CDR3 protein. The sample carries about 350,000 distinct CDR3 sequences, roughly 4.3% recorded once. Trimming removed 5 bases at V and 4 bases at J, with 17 bases between. The CDR3 sequence is 14 residues long. Germline V lookup: CDR1 DFQATT, CDR2 SNEGSKA (reference sequence). Concerning this clonotype itself: Its target is not known.

The chain links TRBV20-1 to TRBJ2-5, with D perhaps matching TRBD1 or TRBD2 (6 bases each). Sample: PBMCs, taken 5 days after the yellow fever booster vaccination. The TCR sequence derives from a man between 18 and 29 years old who received the YFV17D yellow fever vaccine. CDR3: CSAHAWGAGETQYF. Here the CDR3 DNA reads TGCAGTGCTCACGCCTGGGGGGCTGGAGAGACCCAGTACTTC.